Shown below are 6 T cell receptor beta chains from a single sample sequenced in a study of blood T cell repertoires in COVID-19. The assay was immunoSEQ multiplex PCR, and TCRdb's table has in-frame clones only and misses some. The sample yields about 170,000 clones, over 75% seen once. The sequenced sample was peripheral blood. The receptors shown here come from a man aged 55-75 years who had recovered from COVID-19.

As concerns this clone: At the DNA level, this CDR3 is encoded by other sequences in the same sample as well. The CDR3 DNA is TGTGCCAGCTCACCGGGACAGGGACCTGAAAAACTGTTTTTT. Translation gives CASSPGQGPEKLFF. The V and J genes are TRBV18 and TRBJ1-4, with 9 bases matching TRBD1. V was pared by 3 bases and J by 7 bases, with 3 bases of the junction left unmatched. Germline values: CDR1 KGHSH, CDR2 LQKENI. The CDR3 runs to 14 residues.

The chain is built from TRBV5-8 and TRBJ2-7, with D unclear. The germline V and J ends were trimmed by 4 bases and 3 bases, with 8 bases remaining between them. Germline lookup yields CDR1 SGHTS and CDR2 YDEGEE. CDR3 length: 12 residues. DNA for the CDR3: TGTGCCAGCAGCCCCCTTCGCTACGAGCAGTACTTC. Residues: CASSPLRYEQYF.

The CDR3 DNA reads TGTGCCAGCAGTTTACAAGGAGGGTACTATGGCTACACCTTC. Its translation: CASSLQGGYYGYTF. This sequence joins TRBV28 and TRBJ1-2; D unclear. The V end was cut by 2 bases, the J end by 3 bases, with 10 bases between. This CDR3 spans 14 amino acids. Germline CDR1 MDHEN, CDR2 SYDVKM.

There are a few counts of this clone. This rearrangement joins TRBV11-2 to TRBJ2-7; 10 nucleotides match TRBD2. The CDR3 is made up of 15 amino acids. The V and J ends lost 4 bases and 2 bases, in that order; junction bases with no gene match: 5. Germline CDR1 is SGHAT and CDR2 is FQNNGV. CDR3 in DNA: TGTGCCAGCAGCTACGCGCTAGCGGGGGCCTACGAGCAGTACTTC. Protein product: CASSYALAGAYEQYF.

The V gene is TRBV5-1, the J gene TRBJ2-3; D is possibly TRBD2 (6 bases). The CDR3 has 15 residues. V was clipped by 4 bases and J by 3 bases, with 15 bases between them. Germline V gives CDR1 SGHRS, CDR2 YFSETQ. DNA of the CDR3: TGCGCCAGCAGCCGGACCGGGGGTGTAACAGATACGCAGTATTTT. This gives the protein CASSRTGGVTDTQYF.

This clone was seen only once. The V gene is TRBV5-6, the J gene TRBJ2-5; 8 positions match TRBD1. This CDR3 has 13 residues. Germline V gene data show CDR1 as SGHDT and CDR2 as YYEEEE. The V gene end was trimmed by 2 bases and the J gene end by 5 bases; junction bases not matched to a gene: 2. The CDR3 nucleotides read TGTGCCAGCAGCTTTGACAGGGGTGAGACCCAGTACTTC. Translated: CASSFDRGETQYF.